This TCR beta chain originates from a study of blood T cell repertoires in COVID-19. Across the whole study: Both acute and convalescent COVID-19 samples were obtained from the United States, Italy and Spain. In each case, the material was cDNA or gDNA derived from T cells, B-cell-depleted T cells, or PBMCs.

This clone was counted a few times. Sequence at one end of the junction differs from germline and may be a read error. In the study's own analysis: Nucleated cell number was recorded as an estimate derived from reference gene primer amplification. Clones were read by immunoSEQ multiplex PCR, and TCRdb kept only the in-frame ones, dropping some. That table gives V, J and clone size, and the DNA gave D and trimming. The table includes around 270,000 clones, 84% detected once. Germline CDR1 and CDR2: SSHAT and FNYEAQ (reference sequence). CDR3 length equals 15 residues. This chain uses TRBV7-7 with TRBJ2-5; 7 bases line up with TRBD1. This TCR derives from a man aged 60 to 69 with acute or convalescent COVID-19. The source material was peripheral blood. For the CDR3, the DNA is TGTGCTAGCAGCTACCGGACAGGTAAGAAAGAGACCCAGTACTTC. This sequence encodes CASSYRTGKKETQYF. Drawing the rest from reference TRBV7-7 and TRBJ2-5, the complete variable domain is GAGVSQSPRYKVTKRGQDVTLRCDPISSHATLYWYQQALGQGPEFLTYFNYEAQPDKSGLPSDRFSAERPEGSISTLTIQRTEQRDSAMYRCASSYRTGKKETQYFGPGTRLLVL.